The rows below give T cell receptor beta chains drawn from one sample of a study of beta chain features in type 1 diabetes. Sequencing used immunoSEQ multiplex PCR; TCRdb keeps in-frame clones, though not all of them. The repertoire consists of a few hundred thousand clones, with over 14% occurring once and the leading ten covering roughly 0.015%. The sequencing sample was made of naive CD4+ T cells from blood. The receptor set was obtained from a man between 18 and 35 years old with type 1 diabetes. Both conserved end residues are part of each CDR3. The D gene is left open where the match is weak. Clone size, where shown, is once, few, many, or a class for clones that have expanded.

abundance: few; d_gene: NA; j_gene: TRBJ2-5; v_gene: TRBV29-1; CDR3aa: CSVQKGGVETQYF; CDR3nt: TGCAGCGTCCAAAAGGGGGGGGTGGAGACCCAGTACTTC
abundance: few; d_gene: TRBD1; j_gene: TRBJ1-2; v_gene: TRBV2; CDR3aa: CASSEGTGPIYGYTF; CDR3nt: TGTGCCAGCAGTGAAGGGACAGGTCCGATCTATGGCTACACCTTC
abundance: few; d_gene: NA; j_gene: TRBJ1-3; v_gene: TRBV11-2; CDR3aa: CASSLDISGNTIYF; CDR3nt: TGTGCCAGCAGCTTAGACATTTCTGGAAACACCATATATTTT
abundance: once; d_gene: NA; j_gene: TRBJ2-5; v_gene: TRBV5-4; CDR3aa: CASSQQASRETQYF; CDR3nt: TGTGCCAGCAGCCAGCAGGCTAGCCGGGAGACCCAGTACTTC
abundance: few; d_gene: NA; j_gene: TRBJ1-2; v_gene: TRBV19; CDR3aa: CASSMDRYESYGYTF; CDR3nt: TGTGCCAGTAGTATGGACAGATACGAAAGCTATGGCTACACCTTC
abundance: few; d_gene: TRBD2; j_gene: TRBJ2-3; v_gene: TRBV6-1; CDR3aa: CASSEGGLAGSYTDTQYF; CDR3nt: TGTGCCAGCAGTGAAGGAGGACTAGCGGGAAGTTACACAGATACGCAGTATTTT
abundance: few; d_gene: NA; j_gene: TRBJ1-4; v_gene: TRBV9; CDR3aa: CASSVGRIATNEKLFF; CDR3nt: TGTGCCAGCAGCGTAGGCAGAATTGCAACTAATGAAAAACTGTTTTTT
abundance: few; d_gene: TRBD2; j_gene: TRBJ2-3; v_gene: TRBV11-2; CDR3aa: CASSLAGGSTDTQYF; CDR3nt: TGTGCCAGCAGCTTAGCGGGGGGGAGCACAGATACGCAGTATTTT
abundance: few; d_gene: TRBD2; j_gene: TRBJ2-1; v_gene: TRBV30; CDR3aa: CAWRAGTPGTRQFF; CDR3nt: TGTGCCTGGAGAGCCGGGACCCCCGGGACTAGGCAGTTCTTC
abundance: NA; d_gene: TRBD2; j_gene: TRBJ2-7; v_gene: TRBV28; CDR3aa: CASSLGGGWLYEQYF; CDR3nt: TGTGCCAGCAGTTTGGGGGGAGGGTGGCTCTACGAGCAGTACTTC
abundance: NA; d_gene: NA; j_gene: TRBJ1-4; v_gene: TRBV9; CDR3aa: CASSPGTRANEKLFF; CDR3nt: TGTGCCAGCTCCCCCGGGACAAGGGCTAATGAAAAACTGTTTTTT